Detailed here is one T cell receptor beta chain. Only in-frame clones appear in the TCRdb table, and some are missing; sequencing was by immunoSEQ multiplex PCR. The repertoire has under 200,000 clones, approximately 83% of them found once; the top ten carry roughly 1.4%. This entry belongs to a study of blood T cell repertoires in COVID-19. Study details: Whether acute or convalescent, the COVID-19 samples came from the United States, Italy and Spain.

This CDR3 spans 16 amino acids. V shed 4 bases and J 6 bases; nucleotides not matched to a gene: 5. The V gene's germline CDR1 is SGHRS and CDR2 YFSETQ. This chain connects TRBV5-1 to TRBJ2-2; 14 nucleotides match TRBD2. The sequence was obtained from a human donor in a cohort sampled during active COVID-19. Sequencing used peripheral blood. The CDR3 DNA reads as TGCGCCAGCAGCCTCTTGGGACTAGCGGGAGCCGGGGAGCTGTTTTTT. This encodes CASSLLGLAGAGELFF. Based on the CDR3 plus reference TRBV5-1 and TRBJ2-2, the full variable domain is KAGVTQTPRYLIKTRGQQVTLSCSPISGHRSVSWYQQTPGQGLQFLFEYFSETQRNKGNFPGRFSGRQFSNSRSEMNVSTLELGDSALYLCASSLLGLAGAGELFFGEGSRLTVL.